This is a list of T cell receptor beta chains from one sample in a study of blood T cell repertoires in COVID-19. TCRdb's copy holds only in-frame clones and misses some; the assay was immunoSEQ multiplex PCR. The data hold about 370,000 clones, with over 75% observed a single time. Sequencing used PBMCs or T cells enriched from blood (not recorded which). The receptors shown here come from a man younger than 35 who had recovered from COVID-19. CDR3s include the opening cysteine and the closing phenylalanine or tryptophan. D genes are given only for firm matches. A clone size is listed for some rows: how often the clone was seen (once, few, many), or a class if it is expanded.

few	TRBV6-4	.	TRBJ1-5	CASSEGPNQPQHF	TGTGCCAGCAGTGAGGGGCCAAATCAGCCCCAGCATTTT
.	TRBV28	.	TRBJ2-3	CASSAVGVTDTQYF	TGTGCCAGCAGTGCGGTGGGAGTTACAGATACGCAGTATTTT
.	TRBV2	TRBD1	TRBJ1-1	CASIREGATEAFF	TGTGCCAGCATCAGAGAGGGGGCCACTGAAGCTTTCTTT
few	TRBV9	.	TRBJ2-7	CASSVAGTTYEQYF	TGTGCCAGCAGCGTAGCGGGTACTACCTACGAGCAGTACTTC
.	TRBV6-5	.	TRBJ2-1	CASSTGSALPGEQFF	TGTGCCAGCAGTACAGGGTCCGCTCTACCCGGTGAGCAGTTCTTC
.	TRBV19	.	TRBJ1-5	CASSLGAGGQPQHF	TGTGCCAGTAGTTTGGGGGCCGGAGGACAGCCCCAGCATTTT
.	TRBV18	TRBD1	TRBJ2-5	CASSPQGARETQYF	TGTGCCAGCTCACCGCAGGGGGCAAGGGAGACCCAGTACTTC
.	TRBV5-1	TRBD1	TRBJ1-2	CASSTRGQGTGGYTF	TGCGCCAGCAGCACCCGGGGACAGGGAACTGGAGGCTACACCTTC
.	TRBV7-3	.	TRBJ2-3	CASSLSLGLGTDTQYF	TGTGCCAGCAGCTTATCTCTTGGGCTTGGTACAGATACGCAGTATTTT
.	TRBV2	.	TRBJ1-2	CASREGYGYTF	TGTGCCAGCAGGGAGGGCTATGGCTACACCTTC
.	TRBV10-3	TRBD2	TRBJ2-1	CAISESTVAGGRSYNEQFF	TGTGCCATCAGTGAGTCGACTGTAGCGGGGGGACGCTCCTACAATGAGCAGTTCTTC
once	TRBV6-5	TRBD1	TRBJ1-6	CASSYGRQGGSPLHF	TGTGCCAGCAGTTACGGCAGACAGGGTGGTTCACCCCTCCACTTT
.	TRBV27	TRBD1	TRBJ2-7	CASSPRQGLAYEQYF	TGTGCCAGCAGTCCCAGACAGGGGTTAGCCTACGAGCAGTACTTC
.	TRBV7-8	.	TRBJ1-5	CASSPGNQPQHF	TGTGCCAGCAGCCCAGGGAATCAGCCCCAGCATTTT
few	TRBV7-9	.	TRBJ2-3	CARAAVSGTDTQYF	TGTGCCAGGGCTGCAGTTTCCGGGACAGATACGCAGTATTTT
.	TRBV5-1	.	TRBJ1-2	CASSLGQVANYGYTF	TGCGCCAGCAGCTTGGGACAGGTAGCTAACTATGGCTACACCTTC
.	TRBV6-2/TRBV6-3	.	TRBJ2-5	CASSQTSWETQYF	TGTGCCAGCAGCCAAACTAGTTGGGAGACCCAGTACTTC
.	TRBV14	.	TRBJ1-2	CASSQAGNGYTF	TGTGCCAGCAGCCAAGCAGGGAATGGCTACACCTTC
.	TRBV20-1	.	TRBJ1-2	CSARDVLVNTF	TGCAGTGCTAGAGATGTTTTAGTAAACACCTTC
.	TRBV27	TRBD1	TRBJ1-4	CASRRQGWGEKLFF	TGTGCCAGCAGACGACAGGGATGGGGTGAAAAACTGTTTTTT
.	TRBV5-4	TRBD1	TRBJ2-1	CASSLRQGEGLPYNEQFF	TGTGCCAGCAGCCTCAGACAGGGAGAAGGGCTCCCCTACAATGAGCAGTTCTTC
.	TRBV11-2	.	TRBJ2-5	CASSSPRNRDHYF	TGTGCCAGCAGCTCACCTAGAAACAGGGACCACTACTTC
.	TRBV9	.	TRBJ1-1	CASSVVPNTEAFF	TGTGCCAGCAGCGTAGTCCCAAACACTGAAGCTTTCTTT
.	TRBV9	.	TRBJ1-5	CASSAEISQPQHF	TGTGCCAGCAGCGCCGAGATAAGCCAGCCCCAGCATTTT
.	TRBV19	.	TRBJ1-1	CASSMFRNTEAFF	TGTGCCAGTAGTATGTTTAGGAACACTGAAGCTTTCTTT
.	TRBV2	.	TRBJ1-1	CARVKSGNTEAFF	TGTGCCAGGGTGAAATCAGGGAACACTGAAGCTTTCTTT